This passage covers 22 T cell receptor beta chains from one sample sequenced in a study of T cell responses to AZD1222 COVID-19 vaccine. Generated by immunoSEQ multiplex PCR, the TCRdb table keeps only in-frame clones and is missing some. The sample carries 150,000 to 200,000 clones, about 92% recorded once. This material consisted of peripheral blood, taken on day 0 of AZD1222 vaccination. The receptors shown here come from an adult in good health.

The chain employs TRBV19 and TRBJ1-5, with D unclear. In germline, CDR1 is LNHDA, CDR2 SQIVND (reference sequence). CDR3 size: 15 residues. The ends were cut back, 10 bases at V and 4 bases at J, with 20 bases in the middle. CDR3 sequence: CAIGRSRIGNQPQHF. CDR3 coding DNA: TGTGCCATAGGACGGAGTAGGATTGGGAATCAGCCCCAGCATTTT.

The chain recombines TRBV6-5 with TRBJ1-5; D call uncertain. Germline V gene sequence: CDR1 MNHEY, CDR2 SVGAGI. The CDR3 spans 15 residues. Trimming shortened V by 0 bases and J by 3 bases, and 9 bases separated the two germline ends. DNA for the CDR3: TGTGCCAGCAGTTACTCTGGAGTAACCAATCAGCCCCAGCATTTT. This codes for CASSYSGVTNQPQHF.

The rearrangement joins TRBV12-3 or TRBV12-4 to TRBJ2-7, with D perhaps TRBD2 (6 bases). The CDR3 spans 13 residues. The V end lost 5 bases, the J end lost 7 bases, and 15 bases lay between the germline ends. As DNA, the CDR3 is TGTGCCAGCAGTCCCTCGCCAGGGAGGGAGCAGTACTTC. Its protein is CASSPSPGREQYF.

The DNA of the CDR3 is TGCAGCGCCGGACAGGGTAAAGACACTGAAGCTTTCTTT. This translates into CSAGQGKDTEAFF. The chain uses TRBV29-1 and TRBJ1-1, with 8 bases aligning to TRBD1. V lost 7 bases to trimming and J lost 3 bases; unmatched junction nucleotides: 7. The germline V gene has CDR1 SQVTM and CDR2 ANQGSEA. The CDR3 is 13 residues long. The complete variable domain, with remaining parts taken from reference TRBV29-1 and TRBJ1-1, reads SAVISQKPSRDICQRGTSLTIQCQVDSQVTMMFWYRQQPGQSLTLIATANQGSEATYESGFVIDKFPISRPNLTFSTLTVSNMSPEDSSIYLCSAGQGKDTEAFFGQGTRLTVV.

The V gene is TRBV9, the J gene TRBJ2-7; 7 nucleotides agree with TRBD1. V dropped 4 bases and J dropped 6; count of bases not matched to a gene: 16. Germline loops: CDR1 SGDLS, CDR2 YYNGEE. CDR3 length equals 16 residues. The CDR3 region is CASSPTAPQGLSEQYF. In DNA, the CDR3 is TGTGCCAGCAGCCCTACGGCACCACAGGGGCTCAGCGAGCAGTACTTC.

The rearrangement links TRBV14 to TRBJ2-5, with unresolved D. CDR1 and CDR2 from the germline V gene are SGHDN and FVKESK. The CDR3 has 13 amino acids. V lost 1 base and J lost 2, with 5 bases in between. Here the CDR3 DNA reads TGTGCCAGCAGCCAAGGAGCTCAAGAGACCCAGTACTTC. Amino acid sequence: CASSQGAQETQYF.

The chain recombines TRBV12-5 with TRBJ1-4; D gene ambiguous. CDR1 LGHNT and CDR2 FRNRAP come from the germline V gene. The CDR3 sequence is 14 residues long. Trimming stripped 3 bases from V and 3 bases from J, with 8 bases between. The CDR3 bases are TGTGCTAGTGGTTTCGGACTCGCTAATGAAAAACTGTTTTTT. It yields the protein CASGFGLANEKLFF.

The genes are TRBV9 and TRBJ2-1; maybe TRBD2 (6 bases). This CDR3 spans 15 amino acids. Germline V gene lookup returns CDR1 SGDLS and CDR2 YYNGEE. V was trimmed by 3 bases and J by 0 bases, leaving 10 bases between them. Here the CDR3 reads CASSAGTSSYNEQFF. The CDR3 DNA reads as TGTGCCAGCAGCGCAGGGACTTCCTCCTACAATGAGCAGTTCTTC.

In DNA form, the CDR3 reads TGTGCCAGCAGCTTAGGGCCAAGTCCAAAGACCCAGTACTTC. Protein: CASSLGPSPKTQYF. The chain is built from TRBV7-2 and TRBJ2-5; D is unresolved. V dropped 1 base and J dropped 6 bases, with 12 bases sitting between them. Germline values: CDR1 SGHTA, CDR2 FQGNSA. CDR3 size: 14 residues.

V and J are TRBV20-1 and TRBJ2-5; no clear D. The CDR3 is made up of 12 amino acids. Germline V gives CDR1 DFQATT, CDR2 SNEGSKA (reference sequence). V dropped 3 bases and J dropped 3 bases, with 8 bases sitting between them. The CDR3 is CSASEAEETQYF. In nucleotides, the CDR3 is TGCAGTGCTAGTGAGGCCGAAGAGACCCAGTACTTC.

The V and J genes are TRBV7-7 and TRBJ2-1; D is unclear. Germline CDR1 and CDR2: SSHAT and FNYEAQ (reference sequence). V was cut by 1 base and J by 9 bases, with 10 bases left in between. The CDR3 loop spans 13 amino acids. CDR3 DNA: TGTGCCAGCAGCTTAGTCGGTAGCAGTGAGCAGTTCTTC. Translation: CASSLVGSSEQFF.

This chain links TRBV6-5 with TRBJ1-1; possibly TRBD1 for D (5 bases). The CDR3 totals 14 residues. The V gene lost 4 bases and the J gene lost 4 bases, with 13 bases spanning the gap. CDR1 is MNHEY and CDR2 is SVGAGI in the germline V gene. This chain's CDR3 is CASSSGPGATEAFF. The CDR3 DNA reads as TGTGCCAGCAGTTCGGGACCCGGGGCCACTGAAGCTTTCTTT.

The rearrangement links TRBV4-1 to TRBJ1-4; 8 nucleotides line up with TRBD1. CDR1 MGHRA and CDR2 YSYEKL come from the germline V gene. The CDR3 totals 15 residues. J gave up 7 bases and V 5 bases, and 9 bases lay outside the gene matches. CDR3 sequence reads: CASSSSGTGSEKLFF. CDR3 DNA sequence: TGCGCCAGCAGCTCATCCGGGACAGGATCTGAAAAACTGTTTTTT.

The J gene is TRBJ2-7, the V gene TRBV5-1; 11 bases agree with TRBD1. The CDR3 is made up of 15 amino acids. CDR1 SGHRS and CDR2 YFSETQ come from the germline V gene. V gave up 4 bases and J gave up 5 bases; unmatched junction bases: 8. The CDR3 DNA is TGCGCCAGCAGCCCCGGGACAGGGGGTTTCCACGAGCAGTACTTC. Residues: CASSPGTGGFHEQYF.

The chain couples TRBV27 to TRBJ1-1; no clear D gene. Trimming removed 4 bases from V and 4 bases from J, with 10 bases in between. Germline V gene sequence: CDR1 MNHEY, CDR2 SMNVEV (reference sequence). This CDR3 has 13 amino acids. The DNA of the CDR3 is TGTGCCAGCAGTTCTTACGCGTTCACTGAAGCTTTCTTT. Its protein is CASSSYAFTEAFF.

The chain combines TRBV7-8 with TRBJ1-5; TRBD1 aligns across 10 bases. This CDR3 is 15 amino acids long. Germline trimming cut 1 base from V and 7 bases from J; bases unmatched to any gene: 4. The germline gives CDR1 SGHVS, CDR2 FQNEAQ. The CDR3 loop reads CASSLVGTGEQPQHF. The CDR3, as DNA: TGTGCCAGCAGCTTAGTAGGGACAGGGGAACAGCCCCAGCATTTT.

In its sample, this clone was seen once. For the CDR3, the DNA is TGTGCCAGCAGTCGACTAGCGGGGGGGCGGTATGAGCAGTTCTTC. It yields the protein CASSRLAGGRYEQFF. The chain uses TRBV2 and TRBJ2-1; TRBD2 agrees at 14 bases. Germline lookup yields CDR1 SNHLY and CDR2 FYNNEI. This CDR3 spans 15 amino acids. V was clipped by 5 bases and J by 8 bases; unmatched bases: 5. The whole variable domain, remainder taken from reference TRBV2 and TRBJ2-1, is EPEVTQTPSHQVTQMGQEVILRCVPISNHLYFYWYRQILGQKVEFLVSFYNNEISEKSEIFDDQFSVERPDGSNFTLKIRSTKLEDSAMYFCASSRLAGGRYEQFFGPGTRLTVL.

This chain uses TRBV9 with TRBJ1-3; a weak D match, TRBD1 (6 bases). The CDR3 contains 15 residues. Deletions cut 2 bases from V and 4 bases from J, with 13 bases between. Per germline, CDR1 SGDLS and CDR2 YYNGEE. The CDR3 reads CASSVLGGQGNTIYF. CDR3 DNA sequence: TGTGCCAGCAGCGTTCTCGGGGGGCAAGGAAACACCATATATTTT.

The rearrangement uses TRBV9 and TRBJ1-1; no clear D. V lost 0 bases, J lost 7 bases, and 10 bases lay in between. The germline V gene has CDR1 SGDLS and CDR2 YYNGEE. The CDR3 loop spans 13 amino acids. In nucleotides, the CDR3 is TGTGCCAGCAGCGTAGATTCCATTCATGAAGCTTTCTTT. Protein product: CASSVDSIHEAFF.

This clone was observed a handful of times. The CDR3 nucleotides read TGTGCCAGCACCTCCACCAGGGCCCAGCGGGAGCAGTACTTC. It specifies CASTSTRAQREQYF. The rearrangement links TRBV28 to TRBJ2-7, with D possibly called TRBD1 or TRBD2 (5 bases each). This CDR3 comprises 14 residues. The V gene lost 7 bases and the J gene lost 7 bases, with 20 bases spanning the gap. CDR1 MDHEN and CDR2 SYDVKM come from the germline V gene.

This rearrangement joins TRBV6-2 or TRBV6-3 to TRBJ1-2; 10 bases agree with TRBD1. CDR3 size: 15 residues. Germline V gene sequence: CDR1 MNHEY, CDR2 SVGEGT. With V trimmed by 5 bases and J by 8 bases, 11 bases remained unmatched. CDR3 protein: CASSRDRTGGKGYTF. The CDR3 DNA sequence: TGTGCCAGCAGTCGAGACCGGACAGGGGGTAAAGGCTACACCTTC.

The chain has TRBV11-2 and TRBJ1-1; 9 bases line up with TRBD1. The CDR3 length is 16 residues. The ends lost 5 bases at V and 7 bases at J; junction bases unmatched: 14. Looked up from germline, CDR1 is SGHAT and CDR2 is FQNNGV. In DNA, the CDR3 is TGTGCCAGCAGCATACGTTGGAGGGGGACAGGGAGTGAAGCTTTCTTT. Protein: CASSIRWRGTGSEAFF.